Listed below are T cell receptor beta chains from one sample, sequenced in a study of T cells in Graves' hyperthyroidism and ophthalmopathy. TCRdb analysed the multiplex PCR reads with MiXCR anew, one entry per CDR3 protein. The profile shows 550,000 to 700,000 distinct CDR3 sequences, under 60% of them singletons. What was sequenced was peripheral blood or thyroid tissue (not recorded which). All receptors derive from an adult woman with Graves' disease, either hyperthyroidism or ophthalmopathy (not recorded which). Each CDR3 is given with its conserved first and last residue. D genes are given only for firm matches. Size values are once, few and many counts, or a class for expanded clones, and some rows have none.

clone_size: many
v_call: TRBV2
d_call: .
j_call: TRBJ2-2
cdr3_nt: .
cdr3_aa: CASSAWGGSCFF

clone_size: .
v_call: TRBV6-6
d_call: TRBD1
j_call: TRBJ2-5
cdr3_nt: TGTGCCAGCAGTGAAGGGGACAGGGTCATCGGAGAGACCCAGTACTTC
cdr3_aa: CASSEGDRVIGETQYF

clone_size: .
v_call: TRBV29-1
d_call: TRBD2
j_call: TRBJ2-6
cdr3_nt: TGCAGCGTTGATGCGGGAGACTCTGGGGCCAACGTCCTGACTTTC
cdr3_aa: CSVDAGDSGANVLTF

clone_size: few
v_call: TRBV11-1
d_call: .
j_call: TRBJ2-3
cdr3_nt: TGTGCCAGCAGCTCACAGATATTCACAGATACGCAGTATTTT
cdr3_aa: CASSSQIFTDTQYF

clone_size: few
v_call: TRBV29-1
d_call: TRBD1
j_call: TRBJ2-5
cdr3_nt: TGCAGCGTCCGCTGGCGGACAGGCCAAGAGACCCAGTACTTC
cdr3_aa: CSVRWRTGQETQYF

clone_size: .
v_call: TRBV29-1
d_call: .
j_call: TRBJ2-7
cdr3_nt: TGCAGCGTCACGACAGACGCGGTCTCCTACGAGCAGTACTTC
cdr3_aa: CSVTTDAVSYEQYF

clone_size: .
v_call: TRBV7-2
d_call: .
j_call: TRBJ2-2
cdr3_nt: TGTGCCAGCAGCACATCAGGGCGGGACACCGGGGAGCTGTTTTTT
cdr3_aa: CASSTSGRDTGELFF

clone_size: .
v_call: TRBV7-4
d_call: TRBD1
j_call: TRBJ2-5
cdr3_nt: TGTGCCAGCAGCCCACCGGGACAGAGCGGAGAGACCCAGTACTTC
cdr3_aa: CASSPPGQSGETQYF

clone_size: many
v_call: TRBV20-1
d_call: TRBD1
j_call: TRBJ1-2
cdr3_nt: TGCAGTGCTCGAGCCTGGGACAGCCAAAAGGGCTATGGCTACACCTTC
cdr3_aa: CSARAWDSQKGYGYTF

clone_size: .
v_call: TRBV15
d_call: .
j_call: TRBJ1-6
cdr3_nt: TGTGCCACCAGCACCACCTCAGGAAATTCACCCCTCCACTTT
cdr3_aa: CATSTTSGNSPLHF

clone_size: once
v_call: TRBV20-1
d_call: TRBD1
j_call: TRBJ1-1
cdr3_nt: TGCAGTGCTAGAGTGACAGGACAGGGTACTAAAGCTTTCTTT
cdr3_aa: CSARVTGQGTKAFF

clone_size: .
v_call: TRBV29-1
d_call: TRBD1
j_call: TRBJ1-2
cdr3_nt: TGCAGCGTACGACAGGGCCGGGATGGCTACACCTTC
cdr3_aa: CSVRQGRDGYTF

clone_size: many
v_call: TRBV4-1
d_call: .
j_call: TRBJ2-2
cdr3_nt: TGCGCCAGCACTCCCCAAGGGGGGATTCTCACCGGGGAGCTGTTTTTT
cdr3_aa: CASTPQGGILTGELFF

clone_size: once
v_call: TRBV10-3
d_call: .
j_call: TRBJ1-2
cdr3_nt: TGTGCCATCGGTGAGAACAGGGAATCTGGCTACACCTTC
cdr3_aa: CAIGENRESGYTF

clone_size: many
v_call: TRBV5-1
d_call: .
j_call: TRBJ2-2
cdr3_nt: TGCGCCAGCAGCAGGGGACTCGAGGTGGCCGGGGAGCTGTTTTTT
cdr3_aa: CASSRGLEVAGELFF

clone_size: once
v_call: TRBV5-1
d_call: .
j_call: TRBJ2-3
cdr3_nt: TGCGCCAGCAGCTTTGGCGTCCTCTTGGAAGATACGCAGTATTTT
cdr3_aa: CASSFGVLLEDTQYF

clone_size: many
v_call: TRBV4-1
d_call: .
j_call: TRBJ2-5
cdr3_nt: TGCGCCAGCAGCCAAGGACTGGTGGAGACCCAGTACTTC
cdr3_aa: CASSQGLVETQYF

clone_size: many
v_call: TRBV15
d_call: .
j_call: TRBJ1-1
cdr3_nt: TGTGCCACCAGCAACGAGATGGCAGAGAACACTGAAGCTTTCTTT
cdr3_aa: CATSNEMAENTEAFF

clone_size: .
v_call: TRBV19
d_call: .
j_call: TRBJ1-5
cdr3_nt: TGTGCCAGTATGTCTAATAGCAATCAGCCCCAGCATTTT
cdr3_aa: CASMSNSNQPQHF

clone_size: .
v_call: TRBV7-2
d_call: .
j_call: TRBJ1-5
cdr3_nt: TGTGCCAGCAGCTTAAGCCAGGGCTATCAGCCCCAGCATTTT
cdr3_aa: CASSLSQGYQPQHF

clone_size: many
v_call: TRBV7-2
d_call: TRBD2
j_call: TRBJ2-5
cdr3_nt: TGTGCCAGCAGCTTATCTGGCGGGGGGAAGGGGACCCAGTACTTC
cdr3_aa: CASSLSGGGKGTQYF

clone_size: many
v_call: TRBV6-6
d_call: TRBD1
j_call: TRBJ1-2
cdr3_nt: TGTGCCAGCAGTTATCAGGGGGCACCCTCTAACTATGGCTACACCTTC
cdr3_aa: CASSYQGAPSNYGYTF